The subject of this entry is one T cell receptor (beta chain). The assay was immunoSEQ multiplex PCR, and TCRdb's table has in-frame clones only and misses some. The profile shows approximately 100,000 clones, 85% to 90% of them singletons. The sample originates from a study of blood T cell repertoires in COVID-19. Study-level information: The cDNA or gDNA used as material had been derived from T cells, B-cell-depleted T cells, or PBMCs.

The origin of this receptor is a man aged 50 to 60 with acute or convalescent COVID-19. The sequenced sample consisted of peripheral blood.

CDR3 sequence: CASSLSAGSNQPQHF. CDR3 nucleotide sequence: TGTGCCAGCAGCTTATCGGCAGGGTCTAATCAGCCCCAGCATTTT. The genes are TRBV7-9 and TRBJ1-5; possibly TRBD1 for D (5 bases). Trimming removed 2 bases from V and 4 bases from J, with 12 bases in between. Germline V gives CDR1 SEHNR, CDR2 FQNEAQ (reference sequence). The CDR3 covers 15 residues.